This T cell receptor beta chain was recorded in a study of cytomegalovirus exposure and HLA in healthy donors (dated 2017 in TCRdb). Background on the whole study: According to an earlier analysis of several hundred of the donors, some 170 million T cells yielded 100 million or so unique TCR beta sequences and approximately 300 Gb of sequence data. About 330 gigabases of sequencing data and around 88 million unique TCR sequences made up an early release that covered 500 to 650 HLA-typed donors. Among the roughly 410 genotyped donors, approximately 81% belonged to the genetic ancestry cluster associated with self-reported Caucasian donors. The aim of the study was to test whether cataloging public T cell receptors could identify signatures of past pathogen exposure. The T cell repertoires of 670 or so subjects were profiled by immunosequencing and related to cytomegalovirus serostatus. Besides the first cohort of hundreds of subjects, a separate validation cohort made up of roughly 120 different subjects was used. To predict cytomegalovirus infection status, the study combined high-throughput TCR immunosequencing, statistical association of individual TCRs with disease status, and machine learning. A later analysis re-examined previously published TCR beta repertoires from hundreds of donors and added high-resolution HLA genotyping to investigate patterns of TCR occurrence. Rather than using new phenotypic data, the later analysis identified candidate immune exposures from TCR beta sequences and from how often those sequences occurred across donors. An earlier analysis of around 640 of the donors used high-throughput TCR beta sequencing to judge whether each TCR beta V gene segment behaved as functional or pseudogenic. Donor age, sex, ethnicity and CMV serostatus were collected together with the repertoire data. Genome-wide SNP genotypes for about 55% of the roughly 670 donors were used in a later genetic analysis, which treated that subset as a discovery cohort. Every discovery cohort repertoire had been produced on one sequencing platform. Class I and class II HLA loci were covered by the typing at four-digit resolution. Typing coverage varied by locus: roughly 629-640 donors for A, B, C, DRB1 and DQB1; more than 500 for DQA1; about 600 for DPA1; under 490 for DPB1. Several DR-DQ haplotypes were treated as single units for association and clustering because of strong linkage in the cohort. Across some 400 genotyped donors of the cohort, an average of approximately 240,000 unique TCR beta nucleotide sequences per donor were sequenced, and around 19% of those sequences were non-productive.

Library method: the immunoSEQ multiplex PCR assay. The multiplex PCR relied on a mix of 60 forward primers for TCR Vbeta segments and 13 reverse primers for TCR Jbeta segments. The CDR3 region of rearranged TCR beta genes was amplified from genomic DNA by a multiplex PCR assay. Amplified TCR beta libraries were sequenced as 87-base-pair reads on the Illumina HiSeq System. Concerning the study's data processing: In a later analysis, 77 million or so unique TCR beta chains were counted across the roughly 670 repertoires, and approximately 11 million of these chains were shared by at least two donors. To remove PCR and sequencing errors, raw reads were error-corrected and collapsed into unique sequences using a nearest-neighbor algorithm that merged closely related sequences. CDR3 sequences were aligned to IMGT reference sequences to assign V, D and J gene segments. For a sequence to be retained, at least a six-nucleotide match to both a V gene segment and a J gene segment was required. Rearrangements were called productive when the CDR3 lacked stop codons and stayed in frame with V and J; all others were non-productive. CDR3 was defined according to IMGT convention as the region running from the second conserved V-encoded cysteine to the conserved J-encoded phenylalanine. Sequences without an unambiguous match to a single V gene segment were excluded from the earlier analysis of 450 to 750 of the donors. In an earlier analysis of several hundred of the donors, V segments were called functional above 56.7% productive rearrangements and were called segregating when the between-donor standard deviation exceeded 5%. A statistical classification framework was built for diagnosing cytomegalovirus status from the catalog of TCR beta chain sequences. V and J gene assignment, in a later analysis, came from comparing TCR nucleotide sequences with IMGT/GENE-DB human TR gene sequences. In a later analysis, CDR3 sequences and most-parsimonious VDJ recombination scenarios were assigned using the TCRdist pipeline. In a later analysis, each TCR beta chain was defined by its CDR3 amino acid sequence together with its V-gene family, and reads without a unique V-gene family were excluded. To address suspected cross-contamination and a sequencing artifact, a later analysis removed roughly 580 highly shared, low-generation-probability nucleotide sequences. In a later analysis, a clonal expansion index for each public chain was calculated from normalized within-repertoire ranks of inferred template counts. Generation probabilities in a later analysis came from a VDJ recombination model fitted to out-of-frame rearrangements, and those results were checked against IGoR. In a later analysis, TCR-TCR, TCR-HLA and TCR-CMV co-occurrence was scored with hypergeometric tests, and a repertoire-size bias correction was applied to TCR pairs. In a later analysis, false discovery rates were estimated by permuting HLA or CMV assignments 20 times. A later analysis grouped co-occurring TCRs with DBSCAN, adding TCRdist sequence similarity when clustering within HLA-allele-positive subsets. For co-occurrence clustering, repertoires with fewer than 30,000 or more than 120,000 public chains were excluded, along with about five repertoires with anomalous nucleotide sharing. TCRdb stores this immuneACCESS table with in-frame sequences only. Part of the clones is absent; in the studies checked, under half of the shortfall reflects unresolved V genes, and no reason is known for the rest. D and trimming were read from the DNA, whereas the V and J calls and clone size are those reported in that table. The sample profile shows 90,000 to 110,000 clones; 78% of them were found once. Jointly, the top ten make up 1.3% of the sample.

Broader findings and caveats from the paper: A further reported finding was that TCR beta sequences accurately predicted the HLA-A and HLA-B alleles for most subjects in the first cohort. An earlier analysis of some 590 of the donors showed that most TCR beta V segments appeared in productive rearrangements either about 90% or about 30% of the time, which broadly matched IMGT annotations. In vitro tests confirmed that three of the cytomegalovirus-associated TCR beta chains recognize cytomegalovirus antigens. Some IMGT-functional V segments, including TRBV6-2 and TRBV6-3, could not be told apart with the 87-base-pair reads, so those segments were excluded. When HLA alleles, especially DR and DQ, strongly co-occurred, TCR associations were difficult to assign to individual alleles. Correlated functional status among segregating V segments might be attributable to linkage disequilibrium, but an unknown experimental factor could not be ruled out. Because HLA typing was missing for some donors at each locus, association tests included only the typed subset. This cohort had only TCR beta chains sequenced, and the lack of alpha or paired-chain data limited which features could be detected. According to a later genetic analysis, donors in an Asian-associated ancestry cluster had fewer N-insertions in productive TCRs than the approximately 670-donor mean. In a later analysis, HLA-associated TCR beta chains were found to be more clonally expanded and to have lower generation probabilities than equally common non-associated chains. The presence/absence analyses assumed that sequencing depth was roughly uniform across donors, and that assumption may not be true. In a later analysis, TCR association rates were found to vary across HLA loci, with the most associated TCRs seen for DRB1 alleles and the fewest for HLA-C alleles. A later analysis associated some 17,000 TCR beta sequences with specific HLA alleles at a false discovery rate of 0.05. A later analysis reported that several top co-occurrence clusters appeared linked to parvovirus B19, influenza, CMV and Epstein-Barr virus. Because counts were too low, some 16 rarely observed V segments, including chromosome 9 orphons, were excluded from the earlier analysis of fewer than 650 of the donors. Cytomegalovirus status was reported to be diagnosed by the classifier with high specificity and sensitivity in both the original and validation cohorts. Immune exposure information for the cohort was limited to CMV serostatus. According to the authors, the approach could potentially be generalized to other disease states and immunological phenotypes. A later genetic analysis associated a missense DCLRE1C variant with V-gene and J-gene trimming of TCR beta chains, and an independent cohort replicated the association. The study gave a list of more than 150 TCR beta chains associated with cytomegalovirus. According to a later analysis, most CMV-associated TCR beta chains appeared to be HLA-restricted, and the HLA associations seemed to be driven largely by CMV exposure. A cluster of highly shared sequence variants was judged likely to be a technical artifact of the sequencing pipeline. Most TCR sequences were seen in very few donors, while some public TCRs were found in many individuals.

The cohort was made up of several hundred healthy bone marrow donors. At the time of sampling, all cohort members were nominally healthy, though unrecorded immune exposures were likely present. The donor tested CMV seronegative, placing the donor among the 300 to 450 seronegative members of the cohort. A peripheral blood sample was provided by each donor, and peripheral blood mononuclear cells were used for TCR beta sequencing. The Qiagen DNeasy Blood Extraction Kit was used to extract genomic DNA from the blood cell samples. About this clone itself: This clone's antigen is unknown. No base-level quality is on record; no much larger clone is a single base apart.

The V end gives up 0 bases and the J end 7 bases, leaving 5 bases in the junction not matched to a gene. The CDR1 and CDR2 encoded by the germline V gene are KGHSH and LQKENI. There are 15 amino acids in the CDR3, from cysteine to phenylalanine inclusive. The kept DNA is CDR3 alone, 45 bases in frame from the first base. The chain is encoded by TRBV18 joined to TRBJ1-2; TRBD1 aligns with 10 central bases. The sample taken for sequencing was PBMCs. The TCR was taken from a man younger than 40 in good health and CMV-seronegative. The sequenced DNA is TGTGCCAGCTCACCACCGGGGGACAGGGGCCTTGGCTACACCTTC. Its product reads: CASSPPGDRGLGYTF.